This TCR beta chain was sequenced in a study of T cells after yellow fever vaccination. Concerning this clonotype: At one end the junction does not follow the germline gene, possibly because of a read error.

CDR3 size: 16 residues. Germline CDR1 SSHAT, CDR2 FNYEAQ (reference sequence). TCR cDNA was made by 5'RACE template switching, adding a universal primer site and UMIs. One entry per CDR3 protein results from TCRdb running MiXCR on the 5' RACE reads. Among about 330,000 distinct CDR3 sequences listed, approximately 8% were seen once. This sequence was found in a man younger than 35 who received the YFV17D yellow fever vaccine. This chain uses TRBV7-7 with TRBJ2-5; 12 bases line up with TRBD2. The material was PBMCs, obtained roughly 47 days after the first yellow fever vaccination. The DNA of the CDR3 is TGTGCTAGCAGACTAGGACTAGCGGGGCCTGAAGAGACCCAGTACTTC. It translates to CASRLGLAGPEETQYF.